This record concerns one T cell receptor beta chain sequence. Its antigen has not been determined. Per-base quality was not reported, and no clone a single base away is much larger than it. In the prospective study, participants were roughly 18 to 90 years old, resided in approximately 25 geographic areas of the United States, and were enrolled through a virtual design. In the prospective study, participants were assigned to cohorts based on the clinical history participants reported in a screening survey and a study questionnaire. Recovered participants in ImmuneRACE Cohort 3 were defined as having two consecutive negative NP/OP PCR tests, clearance from a healthcare professional, or resolution of symptoms. In the prospective study, whole blood, serum and a nasopharyngeal or oropharyngeal swab were collected from each participant by mobile phlebotomists. Additional blood draws and questionnaires over an approximately two-month period could optionally be provided by prospective study participants. Before DNA extraction, prospective study blood samples were shipped either frozen or at room temperature.

The entry originates in a study of blood T cell repertoires in COVID-19 (dated by TCRdb to about 2020). General notes on the study: The collaborator samples originated in the United States, Italy and Spain and spanned the acute and convalescent phases of COVID-19. The samples were drawn from the first 160 participants of the ongoing ImmuneRACE study and from roughly 1,300 subjects provided by 6 global collaborators. Where available, HLA class I and class II types were obtained from metadata supplied by the sample provider rather than from assay-based typing. The repertoires were released in a freely available public database meant as a resource for research on the immune response to SARS-CoV-2. The dataset comprised deeply sampled blood TCRbeta repertoires from subjects exposed to, actively infected with, or recovered from COVID-19. The material from the prospective study consisted of cDNA or gDNA derived from T cells, B-cell-depleted T cells, or PBMCs. Nearly every sample came with metadata listing a de-identified subject ID, COVID-19 status, age in years and sex.

The V end gives up 7 bases and the J end 4 bases, leaving 9 bases in the junction not matched to a gene. The germline V gene gives CDR1 as SGHRS and CDR2 as YFSETQ. Its CDR3 holds 16 amino acids, cysteine through phenylalanine. The only DNA kept is the CDR3, 48 bases in frame from the first base. TCRbeta CDR3 regions were amplified from genomic DNA by means of the immunoSEQ Assay, a bias-controlled multiplex PCR. Concerning the study's data processing: The number of nucleated cells in each sample was estimated from the amplification of reference gene primers within the assay. Sequence reads were collapsed and filtered to measure the absolute abundance of every unique TCRbeta CDR3 rearrangement. Productive Simpson clonality was computed per sample as the square root of Simpson's diversity index over productive rearrangements. What TCRdb holds here is the immuneACCESS table cut down to in-frame rearrangements. Part of the clones is not present; checked against another copy, under half of the missing clones reflect an unresolved V gene, and the others are unexplained. That table gives V, J and clone size, and the DNA gave D and trimming. The sample data list over 250,000 clones, and approximately 89% of these were observed just once. The ten largest clones represent about 2% of the sample.

On the study overall, not on this receptor specifically: The amount of clinical and demographic metadata varied by source and participant and was provided uncurated.

The receptor comes from a woman aged 60-75 years who had recovered from COVID-19. The sequence is built from TRBV5-1 and TRBJ2-2; 11 nucleotides in the junction match TRBD2. Sequencing was done on a sample of PBMCs or T cells enriched from blood (not recorded which). The DNA sequence is given as TGCGCCAGCCGATCGACTAGCGGGGTTTCCACCGGGGAGCTGTTTTTT. Protein translation: CASRSTSGVSTGELFF.